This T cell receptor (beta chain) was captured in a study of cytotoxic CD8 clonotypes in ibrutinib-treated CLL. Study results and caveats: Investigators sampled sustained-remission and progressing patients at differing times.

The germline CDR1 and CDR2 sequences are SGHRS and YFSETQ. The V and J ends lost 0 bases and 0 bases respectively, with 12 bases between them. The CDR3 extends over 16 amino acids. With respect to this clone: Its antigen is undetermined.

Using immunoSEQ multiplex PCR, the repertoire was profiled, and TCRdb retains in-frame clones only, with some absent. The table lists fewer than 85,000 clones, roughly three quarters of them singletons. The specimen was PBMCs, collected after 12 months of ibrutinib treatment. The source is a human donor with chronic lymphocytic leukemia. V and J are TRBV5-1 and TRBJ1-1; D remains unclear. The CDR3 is CASSLEGQALNTEAFF. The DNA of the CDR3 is TGCGCCAGCAGCTTGGAGGGCCAGGCCTTGAACACTGAAGCTTTCTTT.